These 27 T cell receptor beta chains share one sample of origin, sequenced in a study of CD8 T cells in ankylosing spondylitis. TCRdb recomputed calls from the 5' RACE reads with MiXCR, one row per CDR3 protein. The table has about 240,000 distinct CDR3 sequences, around 9.2% seen once. The specimen sequenced was blood, either unsorted or a sorted T cell fraction (not recorded which). These receptors all come from a male donor with ankylosing spondylitis or in good health (not recorded which).

This clonotype was seen ten or more times. The rearrangement joins TRBV20-1 to TRBJ2-1; TRBD1 aligns across 7 bases. Germline V gene sequence: CDR1 DFQATT, CDR2 SNEGSKA (reference sequence). Trimming at V came to 2 bases and at J to 3 bases, leaving 10 bases not matched to a gene. This CDR3 has 16 amino acids. CDR3 coding DNA: TGCAGTGCTAGAAATCCCAGACAGGGCTACTACAATGAGCAGTTCTTC. This translates into CSARNPRQGYYNEQFF.

The table lists this clonotype with many counts. The rearrangement joins TRBV18 to TRBJ1-2; D not resolved. This CDR3 region has 14 residues. Trimming left V 3 bases short and J 6 bases short, with 14 bases between. Germline values: CDR1 KGHSH, CDR2 LQKENI. The CDR3 bases are TGTGCCAGCTCACCCCCGACATTTCCACATGGCTACACCTTC. Translating gives CASSPPTFPHGYTF.

The chain couples TRBV11-2 to TRBJ2-5; a weak D match, TRBD2 (6 bases). This CDR3 is built from 14 residues. From germline, CDR1 is SGHAT and CDR2 FQNNGV. V lost 1 base to trimming and J lost 7 bases, with 13 bases between them. The CDR3 DNA follows: TGTGCCAGCAGCTTAGGGCGGGGCTCGGGGACCCAGTACTTC. It codes for CASSLGRGSGTQYF.

This clonotype showed up many times. This sequence joins TRBV14 and TRBJ2-5; unclear D gene. V lost 6 bases and J 7 bases, leaving 15 bases between the germline ends. Germline assignment: CDR1 SGHDN and CDR2 FVKESK. The length of the CDR3 is 13 residues. The CDR3 loop is CASSSTWHGTQYF. As DNA, the CDR3 is TGTGCCAGCAGTAGCACTTGGCATGGGACCCAGTACTTC.

Many counts were recorded for this clonotype. The rearrangement links TRBV5-1 to TRBJ1-1; no firm D call. V gave up 0 bases and J gave up 4 bases, with 13 bases separating them. The germline V gene has CDR1 SGHRS and CDR2 YFSETQ. The CDR3 loop spans 15 amino acids. CDR3 nucleotides: TGCGCCAGCAGCTTGGCCCAGGAAGTACCCACTGAAGCTTTCTTT. It encodes CASSLAQEVPTEAFF.

This clonotype was observed at least ten times. The CDR3 loop reads CASSWTSGSGNEQFF. CDR3 coding DNA: TGTGCCAGCAGCTGGACTAGCGGGAGTGGAAATGAGCAGTTCTTC. The chain combines TRBV7-9 with TRBJ2-1; 13 nucleotides agree with TRBD2. The CDR3 length is 15 residues. J was trimmed by 7 bases and V by 4 bases; bases with no gene match: 4. Germline V lookup: CDR1 SEHNR, CDR2 FQNEAQ (reference sequence).

A note on this clonotype: It may be a read error: a sequence one base away is much more abundant. The rearrangement links TRBV5-1 to TRBJ1-1; a weak D match, TRBD1 (6 bases). CDR3 length: 14 amino acids. In germline, CDR1 is SGHRS, CDR2 YFSETQ. V lost 2 bases and J 4 bases, leaving 12 bases between the germline ends. CDR3 region: CASSFGQLFTEAFF. The CDR3 DNA reads as TGCGCCAGCAGCTTTGGACAGCTCTTCACTGAAGCTTTCTTT.

This clonotype was detected ten times or more. The chain uses TRBV20-1 and TRBJ1-1; TRBD1 might be the D (6 bases). The germline V gene encodes CDR1 DFQATT and CDR2 SNEGSKA (reference sequence). The CDR3 runs 16 residues. V was clipped by 1 base and J by 10 bases, with 25 bases between them. CDR3 sequence: CSARVRPGESQVGAFF. The DNA for the CDR3 is TGCAGTGCTAGAGTACGTCCAGGGGAGAGTCAGGTTGGAGCTTTCTTT.

This clonotype was detected many times. The CDR3 here is CSADTVRGPQFF. CDR3 bases: TGCAGTGCCGATACTGTAAGGGGGCCGCAGTTCTTC. This chain uses TRBV20-1 with TRBJ2-1; 7 bases fit TRBD1. The CDR3 extends over 12 amino acids. CDR1 is DFQATT, CDR2 SNEGSKA, per germline (reference sequence). V lost 6 bases to trimming and J lost 12 bases; unmatched junction nucleotides: 11.

This clonotype was observed at least ten times. V is TRBV10-3 and J is TRBJ2-6; D gene unclear. Germline V gene data show CDR1 as ENHRY and CDR2 as SYGVKD. The CDR3 sequence is 13 residues long. Trimming took 4 bases from V and 2 from J, leaving 3 bases between them. CDR3 region: CAISVPGANVLTF. DNA for the CDR3: TGTGCCATCAGTGTTCCTGGGGCCAACGTCCTGACTTTC.

The table lists this clonotype with many counts. The J gene is TRBJ2-3, the V gene TRBV5-1, with 12 bases aligning to TRBD1. Germline CDR1 is SGHRS and CDR2 is YFSETQ. Trimming cost V 4 bases and J 4 bases; bases outside gene matches: 4. This CDR3 is built from 15 residues. In DNA form, the CDR3 reads TGCGCCAGCAGCCGCGGGACAGGGGGCTCAGATACGCAGTATTTT. This translates into CASSRGTGGSDTQYF.

This clonotype was counted at least ten times. The gene calls are TRBV12-3 or TRBV12-4 and TRBJ2-5; D unclear. V gave up 5 bases and J gave up 5 bases, with 9 bases separating them. The CDR3 contains 12 residues. The CDR3 nucleotides read TGTGCCAGCAGTGAGACACAGGAGACCCAGTACTTC. The encoded protein is CASSETQETQYF.

This clonotype was seen ten or more times. This chain links TRBV7-2 with TRBJ2-3, with 13 bases aligning to TRBD2. Trimming removed 5 bases from V and 4 bases from J; junction bases left unmatched: 6. Germline-derived CDR1 and CDR2 are SGHTA and FQGNSA. The CDR3 sequence is 16 residues long. The CDR3, as DNA: TGTGCCAGCAGCAACCGGGGGACTAGCGGGGCAGATACGCAGTATTTT. This gives the protein CASSNRGTSGADTQYF.

The sample holds many counts of this clonotype. V is TRBV20-1 and J is TRBJ1-5; D is possibly TRBD1 (5 bases). With 6 bases removed from V and 1 base from J, the gap between germline ends came to 13 bases. Germline CDR1 is DFQATT and CDR2 is SNEGSKA (reference sequence). This CDR3 region has 14 residues. This CDR3 is CSARVRGSNQPQHF. For the CDR3, the DNA is TGCAGTGCCCGGGTCCGGGGGAGCAATCAGCCCCAGCATTTT.

The chain joins TRBV3-1 to TRBJ2-1; 10 bases fit TRBD2. The germline V gene encodes CDR1 LGHDT and CDR2 YNNKEL (reference sequence). The CDR3 consists of 16 residues. With 2 bases clipped from V and 3 bases from J, the junction kept 4 bases outside the gene matches. CDR3 region: CASSQRAGGYYNEQFF. The CDR3 DNA follows: TGTGCCAGCAGCCAAAGAGCGGGGGGGTACTACAATGAGCAGTTCTTC.

The V and J genes are TRBV10-2 and TRBJ1-3, with TRBD1 matching 7 bases. Germline assignment: CDR1 WSHSY and CDR2 SAAADI. V trimming: 4 bases; J trimming: 10 bases; junction bases outside the gene matches: 7. The CDR3 sequence is 13 residues long. The CDR3 sequence: CASSADRDLTIYF. The CDR3 region has the DNA TGCGCCAGCAGTGCCGACAGGGATCTAACCATATATTTT.

This clonotype was detected ten times or more. The chain has TRBV5-1 and TRBJ2-3; 11 nucleotides line up with TRBD2. Germline lookup yields CDR1 SGHRS and CDR2 YFSETQ. The V segment lost 2 bases and the J segment 5 bases; nucleotides outside the gene matches: 1. CDR3 length equals 14 residues. The CDR3 bases are TGCGCCAGCAGCTTACTAGCGGGAGAAGATACGCAGTATTTT. It translates to CASSLLAGEDTQYF.

This clonotype was observed at least ten times. V usage is TRBV7-2 and J usage is TRBJ1-1, with 8 bases aligning to TRBD1. Unmatched junction bases numbered 11, after V lost 4 bases and J lost 4 bases. CDR3 length equals 16 residues. CDR1 is SGHTA and CDR2 is FQGNSA in the germline V gene. The CDR3, as DNA: TGTGCCAGCAGCTCCGACAGGGGATTTAGAGGCACTGAAGCTTTCTTT. Translating it yields CASSSDRGFRGTEAFF.

The chain combines TRBV20-1 with TRBJ1-4, with TRBD1 matching 7 bases. The V gene end was trimmed by 2 bases and the J gene end by 3 bases; junction bases not matched to a gene: 3. The CDR3 spans 14 residues. Germline CDR1 and CDR2: DFQATT and SNEGSKA (reference sequence). This CDR3 is CSARRDSPNEKLFF. The CDR3 nucleotides are TGCAGTGCTAGACGGGACAGTCCTAATGAAAAACTGTTTTTT.

This clonotype was recorded many times. V is TRBV12-3 or TRBV12-4 and J is TRBJ2-2; 7 nucleotides match TRBD2. Unmatched junction bases numbered 7, after V lost 5 bases and J lost 1 base. This CDR3 has 16 residues. Written as DNA, the CDR3 is TGTGCCAGCAGTAGACTAGCAGGAATGAACACCGGGGAGCTGTTTTTT. Translation: CASSRLAGMNTGELFF.

There are a few counts of this clonotype. The rearrangement links TRBV5-1 to TRBJ2-7, with D possibly being TRBD2 (5 bases). This CDR3 spans 14 amino acids. Germline V lookup: CDR1 SGHRS, CDR2 YFSETQ. V gave up 0 bases and J gave up 3 bases, with 10 bases separating them. The CDR3 sequence is CASSLEAGIYEQYF. The CDR3 DNA follows: TGCGCCAGCAGCTTGGAGGCGGGCATCTACGAGCAGTACTTC. Combining the CDR3 with reference TRBV5-1 and TRBJ2-7 gives the whole variable domain KAGVTQTPRYLIKTRGQQVTLSCSPISGHRSVSWYQQTPGQGLQFLFEYFSETQRNKGNFPGRFSGRQFSNSRSEMNVSTLELGDSALYLCASSLEAGIYEQYFGPGTRLTVT.

This clonotype was recorded many times. V and J are TRBV5-6 and TRBJ2-7; D not resolved. CDR3 size: 14 residues. Trimming shortened V by 0 bases and J by 5 bases, and 12 bases separated the two germline ends. In germline, CDR1 is SGHDT, CDR2 YYEEEE. The CDR3, as DNA: TGTGCCAGCAGCTTGGGACCAGTTGGTCACGAGCAGTACTTC. Protein sequence: CASSLGPVGHEQYF.

This clonotype showed up just a few times. The chain combines TRBV5-1 with TRBJ2-1; 7 bases agree with TRBD2. The trim removed 0 bases at V and 8 bases at J, leaving 5 bases unmatched. The V gene's germline CDR1 is SGHRS and CDR2 YFSETQ. This CDR3 contains 14 residues. For the CDR3, the DNA is TGCGCCAGCAGCTTGGGGGGGGGTGCGGATGAGCAGTTCTTC. Protein product: CASSLGGGADEQFF.

Ten or more counts support this clonotype. This chain joins TRBV20-1 and TRBJ2-3, with 7 bases lining up with TRBD2. The ends lost 0 bases at V and 3 bases at J; junction bases unmatched: 6. Germline values: CDR1 DFQATT, CDR2 SNEGSKA (reference sequence). This CDR3 comprises 15 residues. CDR3 nucleotides: TGCAGTGCTAGAGAAAGGTCCGGGGGGACAGATACGCAGTATTTT. Translating gives CSARERSGGTDTQYF.

The chain employs TRBV30 and TRBJ2-5; the D gene is possibly TRBD1 (6 bases). V shed 2 bases and J shed 4 bases, with 23 bases lying between them. Germline loops: CDR1 GTSNPN, CDR2 SVGIG (reference sequence). The CDR3 length is 17 residues. CDR3 nucleotides: TGTGCCTGGAGTTACCTTTCCGGGACACCTGGGAGAGAGACCCAGTACTTC. This gives the protein CAWSYLSGTPGRETQYF.

The CDR3 loop reads CASSPWAGGHQETQYF. DNA for the CDR3: TGTGCCAGCAGCCCCTGGGCGGGGGGACACCAAGAGACCCAGTACTTC. The V call is TRBV5-4, the J call TRBJ2-5; 8 bases fit TRBD2. Germline V gene lookup returns CDR1 SGHNT and CDR2 YYREEE (reference sequence). V dropped 4 bases and J dropped 0; count of bases not matched to a gene: 8. The CDR3 consists of 16 residues.

In this sample, this clonotype turned up many times. The J gene is TRBJ2-3, the V gene TRBV9; 8 bases agree with TRBD1. The CDR3 spans 15 residues. The J segment lost 2 bases and the V segment lost 5 bases, leaving 7 bases of the junction unmatched. Germline V gene sequence: CDR1 SGDLS, CDR2 YYNGEE. The CDR3 sequence: CASSVQGANTDTQYF. The CDR3 nucleotides are TGTGCCAGCAGTGTCCAGGGGGCGAACACAGATACGCAGTATTTT. Full variable domain (rest looked up from reference TRBV9 and TRBJ2-3): DSGVTQTPKHLITATGQRVTLRCSPRSGDLSVYWYQQSLDQGLQFLIQYYNGEERAKGNILERFSAQQFPDLHSELNLSSLELGDSALYFCASSVQGANTDTQYFGPGTRLTVL.